A selection of T cell receptor beta chains follows, all from one sample in a study of T cells in Graves' hyperthyroidism and ophthalmopathy. TCRdb recomputed calls from the multiplex PCR reads with MiXCR, one row per CDR3 protein. The sample consists of some 250,000 distinct CDR3 sequences, 13% to 15% of them appearing once. The sequencing input was blood. The receptors derive from a woman aged 40 to 50 with Graves' hyperthyroidism that later progressed to Graves' ophthalmopathy. The CDR3 runs from the conserved cysteine through the conserved F or W. The D gene is left open where the match is weak. For some rows the clone size is stated as once, few or many, or as a class when expanded; others skip it.

D,J,size,V,DNA,CDR3
TRBD2,TRBJ2-2,many,TRBV10-2,TGCGCCAGCAGTCCCGAACCCCTAGCGGGAGGTGACACCGGGGAGCTGTTTTTT,CASSPEPLAGGDTGELFF
.,TRBJ1-2,.,TRBV3-1,TGTGCCAGCAGCCAAGCATGGGGGGTTAACTATGGCTACACCTTC,CASSQAWGVNYGYTF
TRBD1,TRBJ2-1,many,TRBV19,TGTGCCAGTAGTAGGGGAAGAACAGGGGGTCTTTACAATGAGCAGTTCTTC,CASSRGRTGGLYNEQFF
.,TRBJ2-3,.,TRBV11-2,TGTGCCGGCAGCTCCCTGAGGGGTAGTAGGATAATTGTTGATACGCAGTATTTT,CAGSSLRGSRIIVDTQYF
TRBD1,TRBJ2-4,.,TRBV19,TGTGCCAGTAGTATACAGGGGGCAAAGGGCAAAAACATTCAGTACTTC,CASSIQGAKGKNIQYF
TRBD2,TRBJ2-1,many,TRBV13,TGTGCCAGCAGCTTTATAGCGGGAGTGGGCTACAATGAGCAGTTCTTC,CASSFIAGVGYNEQFF
TRBD2,TRBJ2-1,many,TRBV9,TGTGCCAGCAGCACTAGCGGGAGTACCTACAATGAGCAGTTCTTC,CASSTSGSTYNEQFF
TRBD2,TRBJ2-7,.,TRBV20-1,TGCAGTGCTAGAGCCGCAGGTGGACTAGCGGGAGGTACTTTCGAGCAGTACTTC,CSARAAGGLAGGTFEQYF
TRBD1,TRBJ2-7,many,TRBV3-1,TGTGCCAGCAGCCAAGTTTGGAGTCGACAGGGGGCATACGAGCAGTACTTC,CASSQVWSRQGAYEQYF
.,TRBJ2-4,many,TRBV4-1,TGCGCCAGCAGCCACGGCCCCGAAAACATTCAGTACTTC,CASSHGPENIQYF
.,TRBJ1-1,few,TRBV7-2,TGTGCCAGCAGCGGGAGCAACACTGAAGCTTTCTTT,CASSGSNTEAFF
.,TRBJ2-7,.,TRBV5-1,TGCGCCAGCAGCTACATTAACCCTTACGAGCAGTACTTC,CASSYINPYEQYF
.,TRBJ2-5,many,TRBV5-1,TGCGCCAGCAGCGCCCCCCGGGGAAGGGAGACCCAGTACTTC,CASSAPRGRETQYF
TRBD2,TRBJ2-1,many,TRBV20-1,TGCAGTGCTATCCGACCCTCCTGGGGACTAGCGGGAGTTAGTGATGAGCAGTTCTTC,CSAIRPSWGLAGVSDEQFF
TRBD1,TRBJ1-5,few,TRBV6-5,TGTGCCAGCAGTTCCAGTACACCGGGACAGGGGATCCGGCAGCCCCAGCATTTT,CASSSSTPGQGIRQPQHF
TRBD2,TRBJ2-4,.,TRBV14,TGTGCCAGCAGCCAAGTAGGCGGGGGGCAAAACATTCAGTACTTC,CASSQVGGGQNIQYF
.,TRBJ2-3,many,TRBV27,TGTGCCAGCAGTTTAGGGCTAGTCGCAGATACGCAGTATTTT,CASSLGLVADTQYF
TRBD1,TRBJ1-4,many,TRBV7-9,TGTGCCAGCAGCCAGTCGGACAGGCGCGAAAAACTGTTTTTT,CASSQSDRREKLFF
.,TRBJ2-2,many,TRBV5-1,TGCGCCAGCAGCCCCGAAATAGGGGTAAGGGTTGCCGGGGAGCTGTTTTTT,CASSPEIGVRVAGELFF
.,TRBJ2-3,.,TRBV7-9,TGTGCCAGCAGCCCGCCCGAGATGACAGATACGCAGTATTTT,CASSPPEMTDTQYF
.,TRBJ1-1,many,TRBV30,TGTGCCTTCTCGTACCCTGAAGCTTTCTTT,CAFSYPEAFF
TRBD2,TRBJ2-1,many,TRBV15,TGTGCCACCAGCAGAGATCTGATAGCGGGAGCTTCGAGCAATGAGCAGTTCTTC,CATSRDLIAGASSNEQFF